This record looks at one T cell receptor beta chain sequence and its context. The antigen is undetermined. The study ran its PCR with 60 Vbeta and 13 Jbeta primers. Data came from immunoSEQ multiplex PCR; TCRdb stores just in-frame clones and leaves some out. The sample carries about 160,000 clones, around 85% recorded once. The data were obtained in a study of cytomegalovirus exposure and HLA in healthy donors. The wider study: The study placed about four fifths of its 398 genotyped donors in the Caucasian-associated ancestry cluster.

Germline lookup yields CDR1 MNHNY and CDR2 SVGAGI (reference sequence). Trimming cost V 4 bases and J 4 bases; bases outside gene matches: 9. The CDR3 extends over 15 amino acids. Study-wide results and caveats: 150 or so TCR beta chains were listed as cytomegalovirus-associated. TCR beta chain V- and J-gene trimming was linked, in a later analysis, to a missense variant in DCLRE1C.

Sequencing was done on a sample of PBMCs. This chain joins TRBV6-6 and TRBJ2-5; TRBD2 agrees at 7 bases. This receptor was obtained from a woman in her thirties in good health and CMV-seronegative. For the CDR3, the DNA is TGTGCCAGCAGTTTCCCTCGGGGGGTGGGAGAGACCCAGTACTTC. Its translation: CASSFPRGVGETQYF.